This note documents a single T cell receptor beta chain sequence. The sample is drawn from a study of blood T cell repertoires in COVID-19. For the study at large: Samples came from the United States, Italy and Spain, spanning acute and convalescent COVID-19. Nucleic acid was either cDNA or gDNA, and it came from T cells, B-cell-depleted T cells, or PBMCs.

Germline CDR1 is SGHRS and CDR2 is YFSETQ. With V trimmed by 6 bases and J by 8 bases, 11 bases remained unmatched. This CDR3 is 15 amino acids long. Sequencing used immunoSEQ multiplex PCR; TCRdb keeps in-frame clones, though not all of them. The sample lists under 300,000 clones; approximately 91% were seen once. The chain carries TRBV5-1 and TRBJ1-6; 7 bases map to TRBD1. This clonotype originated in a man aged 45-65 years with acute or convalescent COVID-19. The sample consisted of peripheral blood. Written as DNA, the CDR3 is TGCGCCAGCAAGCCGAGGCAGGGGACAGATTCACCCCTCCACTTT. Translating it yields CASKPRQGTDSPLHF.